One and the same sample provided the 28 T cell receptor beta chains below, sequenced in a study of post-analysis software for immune sequencing data. General study findings and limits: Patients had higher frequencies than controls of roughly 5 TRBV segments, including TRBV5-6, TRBV5-1 and TRBV20-1.

No cognate antigen is known for these TCRs. Every TCR beta cDNA library bore unique molecular identifiers. Each CDR3 protein gets one entry after TCRdb re-called the PCR reads with MiXCR. The top ten clones hold roughly 4.4% of a sample with 750,000 to 950,000 distinct CDR3 sequences, around 46% of them seen once. The material sequenced was blood. The receptors shown here come from a girl aged 10 to 17 with multiple sclerosis.

This chain links TRBV20-1 with TRBJ2-1, with D possibly TRBD2 on 6 matching bases. The CDR3 is made up of 20 amino acids. The V end was cut by 0 bases, the J end by 7 bases, with 31 bases between. In germline, CDR1 is DFQATT, CDR2 SNEGSKA (reference sequence). CDR3 coding DNA: TGCAGTGCTAGAGATGGGGTGATAGGCAGGGCGGGACGCCGGAAGAATGAGCAGTTCTTC. The encoded protein is CSARDGVIGRAGRRKNEQFF.

This rearrangement joins TRBV29-1 to TRBJ2-7; 8 bases are a match to TRBD1. Losses at the gene ends were 3 bases for V and 4 bases for J; bases not matched to a gene: 11. CDR1 and CDR2 from the germline V gene are SQVTM and ANQGSEA. The CDR3 extends over 15 amino acids. CDR3 residues: CSVEAGQGEIYEQYF. In DNA form, the CDR3 reads TGCAGCGTTGAGGCCGGACAGGGAGAAATTTACGAGCAGTACTTC.

This clonotype came up a few times. The CDR3 nucleotides are TGTGCCACCAGTGACGGGGGAACCAATCAGCCCCAGCATTTT. Translated: CATSDGGTNQPQHF. J is TRBJ1-5 and V is TRBV24-1; D possibly corresponds to TRBD1 (5 bases). The V gene lost 4 bases and the J gene lost 3 bases, with 9 bases spanning the gap. The CDR3 loop spans 14 amino acids. Per the germline V gene, CDR1 is KGHDR and CDR2 is SFDVKD.

This clonotype has just a few counts. The chain recombines TRBV12-3 or TRBV12-4 with TRBJ2-7, with TRBD1 matching 10 bases. The CDR3 totals 17 residues. Germline trimming cut 4 bases from V and 4 bases from J; bases unmatched to any gene: 13. The CDR3 spells CASSSRQGATGIYEQYF. The CDR3 region has the DNA TGTGCCAGCAGTTCGAGACAGGGGGCGACCGGAATTTACGAGCAGTACTTC.

V usage is TRBV6-1 and J usage is TRBJ2-4; TRBD2 matches at 8 bases. The J segment lost 2 bases and the V segment lost 3 bases, leaving 6 bases of the junction unmatched. In germline, CDR1 is MNHNS, CDR2 SASEGT. The CDR3 has 16 residues. CDR3 nucleotides: TGTGCCAGCAGTGAGTCCAGCGGGAGTCCCAAAAACATTCAGTACTTC. Protein product: CASSESSGSPKNIQYF.

The sample holds one count of this clonotype. The rearrangement joins TRBV9 to TRBJ2-3, with a tentative D call TRBD2 (5 bases). Germline V CDR1 and CDR2: SGDLS, YYNGEE. The V gene lost 0 bases and the J gene lost 0 bases, with 11 bases spanning the gap. The CDR3 totals 16 residues. CDR3 residues: CASSVGASSSTDTQYF. In DNA form, the CDR3 reads TGTGCCAGCAGCGTAGGGGCTAGCAGCAGCACAGATACGCAGTATTTT.

This sequence joins TRBV15 and TRBJ1-2, with D tentatively TRBD1 (5 bases). The CDR3 covers 16 residues. The V gene's germline CDR1 is LNHNV and CDR2 YYDKDF (reference sequence). The V gene lost 0 bases and the J gene lost 0 bases, with 11 bases spanning the gap. This CDR3 reads CATSRDRGQANYGYTF. CDR3 in DNA: TGTGCCACCAGCAGAGACCGAGGACAAGCTAACTATGGCTACACCTTC.

The V and J genes are TRBV27 and TRBJ2-7; D could derive from TRBD1 or TRBD2 (6 bases each). The CDR3 sequence is 14 residues long. The germline V gene has CDR1 MNHEY and CDR2 SMNVEV (reference sequence). V was clipped by 9 bases and J by 4 bases, with 19 bases between them. The CDR3 DNA sequence: TGTGCCAGTGCCGGGGGCGGCACTAGATACGAGCAGTACTTC. Translation gives CASAGGGTRYEQYF.

This clonotype has only a few counts. V and J are TRBV12-3 or TRBV12-4 and TRBJ1-5; D call uncertain. The CDR3 length is 14 residues. V was clipped by 0 bases and J by 4 bases, with 7 bases between them. The CDR3: CASSLAAINQPQHF. The CDR3 region has the DNA TGTGCCAGCAGTTTAGCGGCAATTAATCAGCCCCAGCATTTT.

V gene TRBV25-1 combines with J gene TRBJ2-5, with 8 bases fitting TRBD2. The CDR3 spans 20 residues. Germline V gene lookup returns CDR1 MGHDK and CDR2 SYGVNS. Unmatched junction bases numbered 18, after V lost 1 base and J lost 2 bases. Here the CDR3 DNA reads TGTGCCAGCAGTGAATGGGATAGCGGGAAGGCCCCTAAGACACAAGAGACCCAGTACTTC. Protein product: CASSEWDSGKAPKTQETQYF.

This clonotype showed up just a few times. The rearrangement links TRBV24-1 to TRBJ2-4; 10 bases line up with TRBD2. The J call is doubtful: the DNA matches TRBJ2-7 better. The CDR3 runs to 15 residues. Per germline, CDR1 KGHDR and CDR2 SFDVKD. DNA of the CDR3: TGTGCCACCAGTGACCCCACTAGCGGGAAGGGCGAGCAGTACTTC. Translation: CATSDPTSGKGEQYF.

The rearrangement joins TRBV27 to TRBJ2-1, with 8 bases lining up with TRBD2. The CDR3 loop spans 15 amino acids. In germline, CDR1 is MNHEY, CDR2 SMNVEV (reference sequence). V shed 4 bases and J 4 bases; nucleotides not matched to a gene: 6. The DNA of the CDR3 is TGTGCCAGCAGTTCCCGGGAGGGCCGGTACAATGAGCAGTTCTTC. Its translation: CASSSREGRYNEQFF.

Comments on this clonotype: A read error may produce the germline difference seen at one junction end. This rearrangement joins TRBV29-1 to TRBJ2-1, with a weak D call TRBD1 (8 bases). Germline CDR1 and CDR2: SQVTM and ANQGSEA. The CDR3 has 17 residues. The chain's CDR3 is CSFGRGQAGRGTNVQFF. The CDR3 DNA reads TGCAGCTTTGGCAGGGGGCAAGCGGGAAGGGGTACCAATGTGCAGTTCTTC.

The chain uses TRBV27 and TRBJ2-1, with TRBD1 as a possible D gene (6 bases). The J call may be wrong; the DNA end is better matched by TRBJ2-7. The CDR3 is made up of 13 amino acids. From germline, CDR1 is MNHEY and CDR2 SMNVEV (reference sequence). CDR3 sequence: CASSFGQMYEQYF. The CDR3, as DNA: TGTGCCAGCAGTTTTGGACAGATGTACGAGCAGTACTTC.

The chain has TRBV6-2 or TRBV6-3 and TRBJ2-1, with D uncertain. CDR3 length: 14 residues. The germline CDR1 and CDR2 sequences are MNHEY and SVGEGT. Trimming removed 2 bases from V and 3 bases from J, with 8 bases in between. The CDR3 nucleotides are TGTGCCAGCAGTTACATTTCGGTCTACAATGAGCAGTTCTTC. This translates into CASSYISVYNEQFF.

The gene calls are TRBV20-1 and TRBJ2-1; a possible D gene is TRBD1 (6 bases). Trimming removed 5 bases at V and 5 bases at J, with 13 bases between. CDR3 length: 13 residues. Germline-derived CDR1 and CDR2 are DFQATT and SNEGSKA (reference sequence). CDR3 in amino acids: CSAHVNRDNEQFF. Here the CDR3 DNA reads TGCAGTGCTCACGTAAACAGGGACAATGAGCAGTTCTTC.

This clonotype was observed a handful of times. This rearrangement joins TRBV10-3 to TRBJ2-7; TRBD2 aligns across 7 bases. Germline-derived CDR1 and CDR2 are ENHRY and SYGVKD. CDR3 length: 16 amino acids. J gave up 4 bases and V 0 bases, and 9 bases lay outside the gene matches. The CDR3 nucleotides are TGTGCCATCAGTGAGTCCCGCGGGGGATCTTTGTACGAGCAGTACTTC. Encoded protein: CAISESRGGSLYEQYF.

The chain joins TRBV19 to TRBJ2-7; TRBD1 agrees at 9 bases. The CDR3 covers 13 residues. After removal of 10 bases from V and 2 bases from J, the junction contained 6 bases not matched to a gene. The germline V gene has CDR1 LNHDA and CDR2 SQIVND (reference sequence). The CDR3 DNA is TGTGCCACGAGGGACAGGGCTACCTACGAGCAGTACTTC. This codes for CATRDRATYEQYF. Drawing the rest from reference TRBV19 and TRBJ2-7, the complete variable domain is DGGITQSPKYLFRKEGQNVTLSCEQNLNHDAMYWYRQDPGQGLRLIYYSQIVNDFQKGDIAEGYSVSREKKESFPLTVTSAQKNPTAFYLCATRDRATYEQYFGPGTRLTVT.

J is TRBJ1-2 and V is TRBV7-9, with D unclear. Germline CDR1 SEHNR, CDR2 FQNEAQ (reference sequence). V was trimmed by 3 bases and J by 6 bases, leaving 5 bases between them. CDR3 length: 11 residues. Written as DNA, the CDR3 is TGTGCCAGCAGCTTTCCTAATGGCTACACCTTC. Translating it yields CASSFPNGYTF.

The V gene is TRBV5-1, the J gene TRBJ2-4; TRBD2 is a possible D gene (5 bases). Germline loops: CDR1 SGHRS, CDR2 YFSETQ. CDR3 length: 15 residues. V lost 4 bases, J lost 3 bases, and 14 bases lay in between. The DNA for the CDR3 is TGCGCCAGCAGCGACTACCTAATAGACAAAAACATTCAGTACTTC. Translated, it gives CASSDYLIDKNIQYF.

There are a few counts of this clonotype. An end of the junction does not agree with germline; a read error may underlie this. The rearrangement joins TRBV4-1 to TRBJ2-5; the D is unclear. The end of the DNA is better explained by TRBJ2-7, so the J call may be wrong. The germline V gene encodes CDR1 MGHRA and CDR2 YSYEKL. This CDR3 has 14 amino acids. This CDR3 reads CASSQAAVSNEQYF. CDR3 DNA sequence: TGCGCCAGCAGCCAAGCGGCAGTCTCCAACGAGCAGTACTTC.

A note on this clonotype: A much larger clonotype is one base distant, so this may be a read error. The gene calls are TRBV27 and TRBJ2-7; 9 bases fit TRBD1. CDR1 MNHEY and CDR2 SMNVEV come from the germline V gene (reference sequence). The CDR3 runs to 13 residues. The CDR3 nucleotides are TGTGTCAGCAGTGCCAACAGGGGGCGCGGGCAGTACTTC. Amino acids: CVSSANRGRGQYF.

This clonotype showed up just once. A read error may account for a junction end that differs from germline. The genes are TRBV28 and TRBJ1-2; D gene unclear. The germline V gene encodes CDR1 MDHEN and CDR2 SYDVKM. This CDR3 has 13 amino acids. The CDR3 spells CASSSPTEDGYTF. The CDR3 bases are TGTGCCAGCAGTAGTCCCACTGAGGATGGGTACACCTTC.

Here the CDR3 DNA reads TGTGCCAGCAGCCAAGAAGGCGGGATAGAGACTGAAGCTTTCTTT. Translating it yields CASSQEGGIETEAFF. V is TRBV14 and J is TRBJ1-1; D is uncertain. This CDR3 spans 15 amino acids. The V gene lost 0 bases and the J gene lost 5 bases, with 13 bases spanning the gap. The germline V gene has CDR1 SGHDN and CDR2 FVKESK.

This clonotype was seen more than once but under ten times. The chain uses TRBV7-9 and TRBJ2-1, with 13 bases lining up with TRBD2. This CDR3 has 18 amino acids. V lost 7 bases to trimming and J lost 1 base; unmatched junction nucleotides: 10. The germline V gene encodes CDR1 SEHNR and CDR2 FQNEAQ (reference sequence). CDR3: CASTATSGRGGSYNEQFF. CDR3 in DNA: TGTGCCAGCACCGCAACTAGCGGGAGGGGCGGATCCTACAATGAGCAGTTCTTC.

This clonotype was detected only a few times. The chain recombines TRBV6-6 with TRBJ2-5; D is possibly TRBD2 (5 bases). This CDR3 contains 16 residues. The V end lost 0 bases, the J end lost 2 bases, and 13 bases lay between the germline ends. The germline CDR1 and CDR2 sequences are MNHNY and SVGAGI (reference sequence). Here the CDR3 DNA reads TGTGCCAGCAGTTACTCGACCAGCGGTTTACAAGAGACCCAGTACTTC. As protein: CASSYSTSGLQETQYF.

This sequence joins TRBV20-1 and TRBJ2-3; a possible D gene is TRBD1 (5 bases). Germline-derived CDR1 and CDR2 are DFQATT and SNEGSKA (reference sequence). V lost 3 bases and J lost 2, with 12 bases in between. The CDR3 loop spans 14 amino acids. DNA for the CDR3: TGCAGTGCTAGGTTGTACAGGTACACAGATACGCAGTATTTT. It translates to CSARLYRYTDTQYF.

This chain connects TRBV9 to TRBJ2-4; a weak D match, TRBD2 (5 bases). Germline values: CDR1 SGDLS, CDR2 YYNGEE. V was shortened by 4 bases and J by 1 base, with 12 bases between the two germline ends. This CDR3 contains 15 residues. CDR3 DNA: TGTGCCAGCAGCCCCGGGAACGGGGCCAAAAACATTCAGTACTTC. Translation: CASSPGNGAKNIQYF.